The entry that follows covers one T cell receptor (beta chain) sequence. Its antigen is still unknown. The sample is drawn from a study of PD-1 blockade in mismatch repair-deficient tumors. Study-wide context: All were previously treated, progressing patients with approximately 11 mismatch repair-deficient cancer types.

Study results and caveats: Rapid post-treatment expansion, then contraction, generally preceding radiologic response, marked tumor-resident clones.

Sequencing was performed with immunoSEQ multiplex PCR; in TCRdb, only in-frame clones are kept and a portion is missing. This sample has around 120,000 clones; roughly 90% occur once, and the top ten carry 10% to 15%. The length of the CDR3 is 14 residues. V was pared by 7 bases and J by 6 bases, with 9 bases of the junction left unmatched. Germline V gene sequence: CDR1 MDHEN, CDR2 SYDVKM. Every patient had mismatch repair deficiency by PCR or immunohistochemistry. This receptor was taken from an adult with mismatch repair-deficient cancer. This specimen was peripheral blood, taken roughly 70 weeks after starting pembrolizumab. The chain couples TRBV28 to TRBJ2-1; 7 bases are a match to TRBD1. The CDR3 DNA reads as TGTGCCAGCACCGAACCGAACAGGGGCAATGAGCAGTTCTTC. It yields the protein CASTEPNRGNEQFF.